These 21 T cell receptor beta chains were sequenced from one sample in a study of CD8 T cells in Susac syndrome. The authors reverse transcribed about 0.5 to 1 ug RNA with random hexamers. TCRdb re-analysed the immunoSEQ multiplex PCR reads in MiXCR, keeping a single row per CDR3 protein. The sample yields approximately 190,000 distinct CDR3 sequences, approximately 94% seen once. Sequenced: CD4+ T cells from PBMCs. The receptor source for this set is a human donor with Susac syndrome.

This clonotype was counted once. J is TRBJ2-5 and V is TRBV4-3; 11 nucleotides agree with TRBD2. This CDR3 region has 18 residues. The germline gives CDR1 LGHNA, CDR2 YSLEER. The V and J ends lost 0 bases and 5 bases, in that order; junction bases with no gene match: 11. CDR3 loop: CASSQDRTGSGGAETQYF. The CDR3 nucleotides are TGCGCCAGCAGCCAAGATCGTACGGGTAGCGGGGGGGCGGAGACCCAGTACTTC.

CDR3 in amino acids: CASSLALSGAGQGSIQYF. DNA of the CDR3: TGTGCCAGCAGTTTAGCGCTTTCAGGCGCGGGACAGGGGTCCATTCAGTACTTC. The chain links TRBV12-3 or TRBV12-4 to TRBJ2-4; 10 bases align to TRBD1. With 0 bases clipped from V and 9 bases from J, the junction kept 14 bases outside the gene matches. The CDR3 is made up of 18 amino acids.

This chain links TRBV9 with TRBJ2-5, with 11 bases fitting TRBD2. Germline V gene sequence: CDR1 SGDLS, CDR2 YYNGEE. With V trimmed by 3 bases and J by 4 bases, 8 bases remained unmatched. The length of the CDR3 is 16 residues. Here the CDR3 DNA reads TGTGCCAGCAGCGCCAGAAGGGGACTAGCGGCAGAGACCCAGTACTTC. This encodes CASSARRGLAAETQYF.

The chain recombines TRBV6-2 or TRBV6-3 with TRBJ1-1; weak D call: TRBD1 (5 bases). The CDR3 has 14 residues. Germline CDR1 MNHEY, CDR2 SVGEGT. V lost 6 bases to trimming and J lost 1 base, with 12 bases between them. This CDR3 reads CASSSGLQNTEAFF. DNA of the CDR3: TGTGCCAGCAGCTCGGGACTCCAGAACACTGAAGCTTTCTTT.

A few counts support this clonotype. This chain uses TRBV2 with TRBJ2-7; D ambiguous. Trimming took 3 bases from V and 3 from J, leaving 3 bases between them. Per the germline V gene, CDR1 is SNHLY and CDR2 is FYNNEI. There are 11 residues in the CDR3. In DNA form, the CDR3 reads TGTGCCAGCAGTGAGGTCTACGAGCAGTACTTC. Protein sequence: CASSEVYEQYF.

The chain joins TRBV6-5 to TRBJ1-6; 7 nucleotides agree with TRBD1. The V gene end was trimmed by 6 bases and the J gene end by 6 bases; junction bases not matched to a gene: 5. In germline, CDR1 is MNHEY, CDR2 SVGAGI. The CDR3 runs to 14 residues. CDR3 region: CASSRGQINSPLHF. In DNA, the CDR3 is TGTGCCAGCAGCAGGGGACAGATTAATTCACCCCTCCACTTT.

In DNA, the CDR3 is TGTGCCACCAGCAGGCCGGGACAGTACAATGAGCAGTTCTTC. Translation: CATSRPGQYNEQFF. The V and J genes are TRBV15 and TRBJ2-1; the match to TRBD1 covers 7 bases. Losses at the gene ends were 3 bases for V and 4 bases for J; bases not matched to a gene: 3. Germline CDR1 and CDR2: LNHNV and YYDKDF (reference sequence). This CDR3 region has 14 residues.

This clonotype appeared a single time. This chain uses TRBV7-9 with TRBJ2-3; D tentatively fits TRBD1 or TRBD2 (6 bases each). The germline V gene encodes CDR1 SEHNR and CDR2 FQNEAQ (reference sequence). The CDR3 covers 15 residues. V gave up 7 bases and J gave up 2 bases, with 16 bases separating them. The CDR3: CASKNRGGNTDTQYF. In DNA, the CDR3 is TGTGCCAGCAAAAACCGAGGGGGGAACACAGATACGCAGTATTTT.

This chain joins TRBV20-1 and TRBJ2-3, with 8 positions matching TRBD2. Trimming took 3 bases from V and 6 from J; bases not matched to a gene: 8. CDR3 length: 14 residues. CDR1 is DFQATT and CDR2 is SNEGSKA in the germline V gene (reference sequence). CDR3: CSARFGGARDTQYF. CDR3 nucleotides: TGCAGTGCTAGGTTCGGGGGGGCTCGGGATACGCAGTATTTT.

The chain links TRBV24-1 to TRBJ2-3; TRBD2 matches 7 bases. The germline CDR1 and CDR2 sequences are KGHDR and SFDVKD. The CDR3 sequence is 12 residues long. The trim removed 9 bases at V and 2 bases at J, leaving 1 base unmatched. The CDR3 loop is CATRGDTDTQYF. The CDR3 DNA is TGTGCCACCCGGGGGGACACAGATACGCAGTATTTT.

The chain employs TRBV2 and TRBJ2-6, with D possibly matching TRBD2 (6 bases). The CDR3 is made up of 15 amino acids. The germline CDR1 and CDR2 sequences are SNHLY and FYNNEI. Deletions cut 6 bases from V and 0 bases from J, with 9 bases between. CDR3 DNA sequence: TGTGCCAGCAGGGGACTGGCCTCTGGGGCCAACGTCCTGACTTTC. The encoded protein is CASRGLASGANVLTF.

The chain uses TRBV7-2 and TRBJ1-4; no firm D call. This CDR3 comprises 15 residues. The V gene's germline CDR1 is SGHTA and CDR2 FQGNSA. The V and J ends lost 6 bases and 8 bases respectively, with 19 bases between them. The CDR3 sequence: CASSLVLIPSEKLFF. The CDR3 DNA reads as TGTGCCAGCAGTCTCGTGTTAATCCCCAGCGAAAAACTGTTTTTT.

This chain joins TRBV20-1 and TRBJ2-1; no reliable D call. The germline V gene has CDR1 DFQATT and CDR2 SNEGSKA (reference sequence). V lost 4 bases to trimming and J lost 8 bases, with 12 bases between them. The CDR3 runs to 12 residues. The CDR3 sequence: CSAKVIPDEQFF. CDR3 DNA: TGCAGTGCTAAGGTGATACCAGATGAGCAGTTCTTC.

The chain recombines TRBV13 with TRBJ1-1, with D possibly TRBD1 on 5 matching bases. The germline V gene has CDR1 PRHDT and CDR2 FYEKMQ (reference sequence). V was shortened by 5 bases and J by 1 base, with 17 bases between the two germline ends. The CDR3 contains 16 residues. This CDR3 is CASSHIYKGPNTEAFF. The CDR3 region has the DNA TGTGCCAGCAGCCACATTTATAAGGGACCGAACACTGAAGCTTTCTTT.

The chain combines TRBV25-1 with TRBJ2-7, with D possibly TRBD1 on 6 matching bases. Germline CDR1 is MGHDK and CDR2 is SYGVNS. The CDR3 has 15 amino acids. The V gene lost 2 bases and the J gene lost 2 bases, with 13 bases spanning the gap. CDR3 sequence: CASSETRKGAYEQYF. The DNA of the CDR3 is TGTGCCAGCAGTGAAACCCGAAAGGGGGCCTACGAGCAGTACTTC.

The CDR3 here is CASAGGRQETQYF. The CDR3, as DNA: TGTGCCAGTGCAGGGGGGCGCCAAGAGACCCAGTACTTC. The chain is built from TRBV6-2 or TRBV6-3 and TRBJ2-5, with a weak D call TRBD1 (7 bases). Per germline, CDR1 MNHEY and CDR2 SVGEGT. V was pared by 9 bases and J by 1 base, with 12 bases between. This CDR3 is built from 13 residues.

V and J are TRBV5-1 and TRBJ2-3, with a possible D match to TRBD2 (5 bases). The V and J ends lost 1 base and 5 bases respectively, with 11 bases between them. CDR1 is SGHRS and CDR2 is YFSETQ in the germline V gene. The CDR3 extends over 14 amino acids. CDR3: CASSLSGSRDTQYF. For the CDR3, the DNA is TGCGCCAGCAGCTTGAGCGGCAGCCGAGATACGCAGTATTTT.

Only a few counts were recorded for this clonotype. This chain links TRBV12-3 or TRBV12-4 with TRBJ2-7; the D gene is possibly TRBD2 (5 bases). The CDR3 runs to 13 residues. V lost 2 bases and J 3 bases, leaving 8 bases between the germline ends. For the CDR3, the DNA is TGTGCCAGCAGTTTAACGGGAAACTACGAGCAGTACTTC. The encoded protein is CASSLTGNYEQYF.

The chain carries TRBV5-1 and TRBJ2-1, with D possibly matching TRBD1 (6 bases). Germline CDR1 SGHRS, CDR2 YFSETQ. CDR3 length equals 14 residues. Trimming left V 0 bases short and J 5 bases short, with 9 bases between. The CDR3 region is CASSLDRVNNEQFF. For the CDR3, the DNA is TGCGCCAGCAGCTTGGACAGGGTAAACAATGAGCAGTTCTTC. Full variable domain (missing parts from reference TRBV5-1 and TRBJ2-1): KAGVTQTPRYLIKTRGQQVTLSCSPISGHRSVSWYQQTPGQGLQFLFEYFSETQRNKGNFPGRFSGRQFSNSRSEMNVSTLELGDSALYLCASSLDRVNNEQFFGPGTRLTVL.

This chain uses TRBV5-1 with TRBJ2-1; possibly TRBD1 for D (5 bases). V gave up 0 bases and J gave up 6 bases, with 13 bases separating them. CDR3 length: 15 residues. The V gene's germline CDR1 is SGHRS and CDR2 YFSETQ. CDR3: CASSLVQGLGNEQFF. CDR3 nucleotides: TGCGCCAGCAGCTTGGTTCAGGGTTTGGGCAATGAGCAGTTCTTC.

CDR3 in DNA: TGTGCCTGGAGTTCAGGATGGGAGCAGACCCAGTACTTC. Its translation: CAWSSGWEQTQYF. This chain uses TRBV30 with TRBJ2-5; D may be TRBD2 (5 bases). The CDR3 totals 13 residues. Germline V gene data show CDR1 as GTSNPN and CDR2 as SVGIG (reference sequence). The V gene lost 2 bases and the J gene lost 6 bases, with 13 bases spanning the gap. Full variable domain (missing parts from reference TRBV30 and TRBJ2-5): SQTIHQWPATLVQPVGSPLSLECTVEGTSNPNLYWYRQAAGRGLQLLFYSVGIGQISSEVPQNLSASRPQDRQFILSSKKLLLSDSGFYLCAWSSGWEQTQYFGPGTRLLVL.